This is a list of T cell receptor beta chains from one sample in a study of T cell changes during pregnancy in multiple sclerosis. Produced via immunoSEQ multiplex PCR; TCRdb's table is partial and in-frame only. The table has 85,000 to 130,000 clones, more than 80% seen once. The sample in question was peripheral blood, obtained before pregnancy. Receptors originate from a female donor with multiple sclerosis, enrolled in a pregnancy study. Both conserved end residues are part of each CDR3. A D gene is named only where the DNA matches it firmly. Clone size is given for some rows only: seen once, a few or many times, or a class if the clone is expanded.

j_call d_call clone_size v_call cdr3_nt cdr3_aa
TRBJ2-5 TRBD1 - TRBV5-1 TGCGCCAGCAGCTTGGCACAGGGGAATTACCAAGAGACCCAGTACTTC CASSLAQGNYQETQYF
TRBJ1-1 - once TRBV5-4 TGTGCCAGCAGTTCCATCCCCACTGAAGCTTTCTTT CASSSIPTEAFF
TRBJ2-3 TRBD2 - TRBV7-3 TGTGCCAGCAGCCTTAGACTAGCGGAAGAAACGCAGTATTTT CASSLRLAEETQYF
TRBJ2-5 TRBD1 - TRBV19 TGTGCCAGTACCCGGCGCAGCGACAGGGGAGAGACCCAGTACTTC CASTRRSDRGETQYF
TRBJ1-1 - - TRBV2 TGTGCCACCGCCTTTAACAGAGCCACTGAAGCTTTCTTT CATAFNRATEAFF
TRBJ2-7 TRBD1 - TRBV5-6 TGTGCCAGCAGGGGTACCGGGACAGGGGGATACGAGCAGTACTTC CASRGTGTGGYEQYF
TRBJ2-2 - - TRBV5-1 TGCGCCAGCAGCTTGGACCTTCGGTCCGGGGAGCTGTTTTTT CASSLDLRSGELFF
TRBJ2-6 TRBD1 - TRBV7-3 TGTGCCAGCAGCCGGACAGGGGCCTTCTCTGGGGCCAACGTCCTGACTTTC CASSRTGAFSGANVLTF
TRBJ1-4 TRBD1 - TRBV7-9 TGTGCCAGCAGCCGGGGGACAGGATTAAATGAAAAACTGTTTTTT CASSRGTGLNEKLFF
TRBJ1-6 TRBD1 - TRBV30 TGTGCCCAATCGATGAGGGGGCGTCTGTTCGGCTCACCCCTCCACTTT CAQSMRGRLFGSPLHF
TRBJ2-1 TRBD2 - TRBV6-5 TGTGCCAGCAGCCGCGGGGGACCAATTTACAATGAGCAGTTCTTC CASSRGGPIYNEQFF
TRBJ2-5 TRBD1 - TRBV7-6 TGTGCCAGCAGTCAAGGGACAGGGGGAGCCCAGTACTTC CASSQGTGGAQYF
TRBJ2-3 TRBD1 - TRBV11-2 TGTGCCAGCAGCATCAGGGGGCAAGGAGATACGCAGTATTTT CASSIRGQGDTQYF
TRBJ1-5 - - TRBV28 TGTGCCAGCAGTTTTCAGCAGGGGTTTAATCAGCCCCAGCATTTT CASSFQQGFNQPQHF
TRBJ1-1 - - TRBV19 TGTGCCAGTAGCCAGACAGTGAACACTGAAGCTTTCTTT CASSQTVNTEAFF
TRBJ2-7 TRBD2 - TRBV4-1 TGCGCCAGCAGCCAAGATTGGGCCCCGGGACTAGCGGGAGGTCGGTACGAGCAGTACTTC CASSQDWAPGLAGGRYEQYF
TRBJ1-3 - - TRBV30 TGTGCCTCGCCCACACCTGGAAACACCATATATTTT CASPTPGNTIYF
TRBJ1-1 - - TRBV6-5 TGTGCCAGCAGTTACGGACTGAGCAGAGGGTCTGAAGCTTTCTTT CASSYGLSRGSEAFF
TRBJ2-7 TRBD2 - TRBV7-9 TGTGCCAGCAGCCATCGAACGGGAGCGAGCGGGGATATTTACGAGCAGTACTTC CASSHRTGASGDIYEQYF
TRBJ2-6 TRBD1 - TRBV27 TGTGCCAGCAGTTTCAGGACAGGGGGAATCACCTCTGGGGCCAACGTCCTGACTTTC CASSFRTGGITSGANVLTF
TRBJ2-7 TRBD2 - TRBV2 TGTGCCAGCAGTTCGACTAGCGGGGGCTCCTACGAGCAGTACTTC CASSSTSGGSYEQYF
TRBJ1-1 TRBD1 - TRBV12-5 TGTGCTAGTGGTTTGCAGGGGGCAAACACTGAAGCTTTCTTT CASGLQGANTEAFF
TRBJ2-5 - - TRBV19 TGTGCCAGTCAAGAGGGCAGGGGTTTTGAGACCCAGTACTTC CASQEGRGFETQYF
TRBJ2-3 TRBD1 - TRBV5-8 TGTGCCAGCAGCTTTGCGGACAGGGCCACAGATACGCAGTATTTT CASSFADRATDTQYF
TRBJ1-4 TRBD1 - TRBV6-5 TGTGCCAGCAGTGCGACAGGGGGAGAGGAAAAACTGTTTTTT CASSATGGEEKLFF
TRBJ1-1 - - TRBV11-3 TGTGCCAGCAGCTTTAAGGGAGCTGAAGCTTTCTTT CASSFKGAEAFF
TRBJ2-7 TRBD2 - TRBV5-5 TGTGCCAGCAGCCCTTACGCCTCGACTAGCGGGGACTCCTACGAGCAGTACTTC CASSPYASTSGDSYEQYF
TRBJ2-1 TRBD2 - TRBV19 TGTGCCAGTAGTATCCACAGCGGGAGAAGGGATGAGCAGTTCTTC CASSIHSGRRDEQFF